The 15 T cell receptor beta chains below come from one sample, sequenced in a study of T cell changes during pregnancy in multiple sclerosis. Using immunoSEQ multiplex PCR, the repertoire was profiled, and TCRdb retains in-frame clones only, with some absent. The data hold more than 45,000 clones, with approximately 94% observed a single time. Here the sequenced sample was CD4+ T cells from peripheral blood mononuclear cells, taken in the second trimester of pregnancy. These receptors came from a female donor with multiple sclerosis, enrolled in a pregnancy study.

CDR3 sequence: CASSIKYQPQHF. The CDR3 DNA reads as TGTGCCAGTAGTATCAAATATCAGCCCCAGCATTTT. The J gene is TRBJ1-5, the V gene TRBV19; D call uncertain. Trimming shortened V by 3 bases and J by 5 bases, and 5 bases separated the two germline ends. This CDR3 contains 12 residues. CDR1 is LNHDA, CDR2 SQIVND, per germline (reference sequence).

The V and J genes are TRBV7-9 and TRBJ2-3, with TRBD2 as a possible D gene (6 bases). Per the germline V gene, CDR1 is SEHNR and CDR2 is FQNEAQ (reference sequence). The CDR3 has 13 residues. The V end was cut by 5 bases, the J end by 6 bases, with 12 bases between. The CDR3 sequence is CASSRTGVDTQYF. For the CDR3, the DNA is TGTGCCAGCAGCCGCACGGGGGTGGATACGCAGTATTTT.

V and J are TRBV10-3 and TRBJ1-1; 7 bases align to TRBD1. Germline trimming cut 10 bases from V and 3 bases from J; bases unmatched to any gene: 8. The CDR3 is 13 residues long. Germline CDR1 is ENHRY and CDR2 is SYGVKD. CDR3 in amino acids: CATRQGSDTEAFF. The CDR3 coding sequence is TGTGCCACAAGACAGGGATCGGACACTGAAGCTTTCTTT.

Only one count was recorded for this clone. The chain joins TRBV6-4 to TRBJ2-3; 7 nucleotides align to TRBD1. Trimming took 6 bases from V and 5 from J; bases not matched to a gene: 8. Germline lookup yields CDR1 MRHNA and CDR2 SNTAGT. The CDR3 has 14 residues. CDR3 in amino acids: CASSSGTVLDTQYF. The CDR3 DNA is TGTGCCAGCAGCTCCGGGACAGTACTAGATACGCAGTATTTT.

The chain employs TRBV7-9 and TRBJ2-7; TRBD2 matches 9 bases. Germline loops: CDR1 SEHNR, CDR2 FQNEAQ (reference sequence). There are 14 residues in the CDR3. V dropped 5 bases and J dropped 3; count of bases not matched to a gene: 5. The CDR3 region is CASSPRLAVYEQYF. The CDR3 nucleotides are TGTGCCAGCAGCCCAAGACTAGCGGTCTACGAGCAGTACTTC.

This sequence joins TRBV4-3 and TRBJ2-7; 9 nucleotides agree with TRBD2. The junction had 5 bases not matched to a gene; V was cut back by 0 bases and J by 2 bases. Germline values: CDR1 LGHNA, CDR2 YSLEER. The CDR3 runs to 16 residues. The CDR3 spells CASSQDAVAGAYEQYF. The CDR3 DNA follows: TGCGCCAGCAGCCAAGATGCCGTAGCGGGGGCCTACGAGCAGTACTTC.

This chain uses TRBV6-5 with TRBJ1-1; 11 nucleotides agree with TRBD1. Germline lookup yields CDR1 MNHEY and CDR2 SVGAGI. V lost 6 bases, J lost 5 bases, and 8 bases stayed unmatched. This CDR3 spans 15 amino acids. CDR3 loop: CASRGTGGSGTEAFF. The CDR3 region has the DNA TGTGCCAGCAGGGGGACAGGGGGAAGTGGAACTGAAGCTTTCTTT.

J is TRBJ1-2 and V is TRBV10-3; D is possibly TRBD1 (6 bases). Germline assignment: CDR1 ENHRY and CDR2 SYGVKD. The CDR3 spans 13 residues. V dropped 7 bases and J dropped 7 bases, with 16 bases sitting between them. DNA of the CDR3: TGTGCCATCACCTCAGGGGAGAATAGTGGCTACACCTTC. This translates into CAITSGENSGYTF.

Points on this clone: Germline and junction disagree at one end, which may indicate a read error. This chain links TRBV7-2 with TRBJ2-1, with TRBD1 identical over 9 bases. In germline, CDR1 is SGHTA, CDR2 FQGNSA. There are 15 residues in the CDR3. The DNA for the CDR3 is TGTGCCAGCAGCGTAGCCGGGACAGGGCTCGGTGAGCAGTTCTTC. Amino acid sequence: CASSVAGTGLGEQFF.

DNA for the CDR3: TGTGCCAGCAGCTTGGGGGACAGCTGGGCGCCCACAGATACGCAGTATTTT. Translating gives CASSLGDSWAPTDTQYF. V and J are TRBV5-5 and TRBJ2-3; 7 bases are a match to TRBD1. Germline loops: CDR1 SGHKS, CDR2 YYEKEE (reference sequence). The CDR3 totals 17 residues. V lost 0 bases and J lost 2; bases outside the gene matches: 9. Combining the CDR3 with reference TRBV5-5 and TRBJ2-3 gives the whole variable domain DAGVTQSPTHLIKTRGQQVTLRCSPISGHKSVSWYQQVLGQGPQFIFQYYEKEERGRGNFPDRFSARQFPNYSSELNVNALLLGDSALYLCASSLGDSWAPTDTQYFGPGTRLTVL.

CDR3 DNA sequence: TGTGCCAGCAGTCGGACAGGACTATTGTATGGCTACACCTTC. It encodes CASSRTGLLYGYTF. The V call is TRBV6-5, the J call TRBJ1-2; 7 bases match TRBD1. CDR3 length: 14 residues. V was pared by 5 bases and J by 5 bases, with 8 bases of the junction left unmatched. The V gene's germline CDR1 is MNHEY and CDR2 SVGAGI.

V gene TRBV9 combines with J gene TRBJ1-6; 7 nucleotides align to TRBD1. The CDR3 contains 14 residues. Germline CDR1 SGDLS, CDR2 YYNGEE. V lost 3 bases, J lost 9 bases, and 6 bases stayed unmatched. CDR3 residues: CASSGATGTSPLHF. CDR3 DNA: TGTGCCAGCAGCGGGGCGACAGGGACTTCACCCCTCCACTTT.

The chain employs TRBV7-2 and TRBJ2-1; D is perhaps TRBD2 (6 bases). From germline, CDR1 is SGHTA and CDR2 FQGNSA. The V gene lost 5 bases and the J gene lost 9 bases, with 17 bases spanning the gap. This CDR3 spans 14 amino acids. CDR3 sequence (DNA): TGTGCCAGCAGCGCCCGACCCGGGAGTGGTGAGCAGTTCTTC. As protein: CASSARPGSGEQFF.

The chain links TRBV4-2 to TRBJ2-5, with 11 bases identical to TRBD2. Germline loops: CDR1 LGHNA, CDR2 YNFKEQ. The CDR3 is 18 amino acids. V lost 4 bases, J lost 1 base, and 11 bases stayed unmatched. For the CDR3, the DNA is TGTGCCAGCAGCCGTGTAGCGGGGGGGAGGGGTACCCAAGAGACCCAGTACTTC. Translating gives CASSRVAGGRGTQETQYF.

This chain uses TRBV6-6 with TRBJ1-3; D is unresolved. The CDR3 has 15 residues. V was cut by 2 bases and J by 0 bases, with 8 bases left in between. Per the germline V gene, CDR1 is MNHNY and CDR2 is SVGAGI (reference sequence). CDR3: CASSYQATSGNTIYF. CDR3 DNA: TGTGCCAGCAGTTACCAGGCGACCTCTGGAAACACCATATATTTT.